The source of this T cell receptor (beta chain) is a study of blood T cell repertoires in COVID-19. V lost 1 base to trimming and J lost 8 bases; unmatched junction nucleotides: 11. In germline, CDR1 is LGHDT, CDR2 YNNKEL (reference sequence). The length of the CDR3 is 18 residues. Method: immunoSEQ multiplex PCR; TCRdb's copy keeps in-frame clones and lacks some. Among some 180,000 clones listed, roughly 76% were seen once. The origin of this receptor is a woman aged 50 to 60 with active or convalescent COVID-19. What was sequenced was peripheral blood. J is TRBJ1-4 and V is TRBV3-1 (or the pseudogene TRBV3-2); 12 nucleotides align to TRBD1. The CDR3 reads CASSQASGTGGAWEKLFF. CDR3 coding DNA: TGTGCCAGCAGCCAAGCCTCCGGGACAGGGGGCGCTTGGGAAAAACTGTTTTTT.